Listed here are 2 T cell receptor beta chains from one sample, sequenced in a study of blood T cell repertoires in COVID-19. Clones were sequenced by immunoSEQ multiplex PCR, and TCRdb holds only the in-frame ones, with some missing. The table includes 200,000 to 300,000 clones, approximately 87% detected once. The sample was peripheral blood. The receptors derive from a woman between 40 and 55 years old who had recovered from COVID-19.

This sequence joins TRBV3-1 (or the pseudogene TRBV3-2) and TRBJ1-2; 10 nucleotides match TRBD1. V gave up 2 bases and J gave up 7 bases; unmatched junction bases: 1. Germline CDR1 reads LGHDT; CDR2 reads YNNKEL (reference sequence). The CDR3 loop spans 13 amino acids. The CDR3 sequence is CASSQRQGAGYTF. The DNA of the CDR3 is TGTGCCAGCAGCCAAAGACAGGGGGCTGGCTACACCTTC.

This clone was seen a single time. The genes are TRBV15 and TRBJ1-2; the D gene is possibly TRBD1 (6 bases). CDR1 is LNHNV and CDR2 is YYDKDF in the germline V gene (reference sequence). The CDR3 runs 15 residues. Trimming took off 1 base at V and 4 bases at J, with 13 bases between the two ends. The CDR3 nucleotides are TGTGCCACCAGCAGAGCGTCCAGGGGCGGCTATGGCTACACCTTC. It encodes CATSRASRGGYGYTF.